A selection of T cell receptor beta chains follows, all from one sample in a study of human T cells and chemical hapten exposure. TCRdb used MiXCR to reprocess the RACE reads, holding one entry per CDR3 protein. The sample yields a few hundred thousand distinct CDR3 sequences, 5.5% seen once. Sequences were derived from whole blood, sampled in connection with sensitization to the hapten diphenylcyclopropenone (DPC). The receptors were gathered from a woman under 30 with alopecia areata. Some clones in this sample may be carry-over from other donors' samples. CDR3s include the opening cysteine and the closing phenylalanine or tryptophan. The D gene is left open where the match is weak. Only some rows state a clone size, as once, few, many or a class for expanded clones.

17 | TRBD2 | NA | TRBJ2-1 | TRBV28 | CASSLWGLAGVYNEQFF | TGTGCCAGCAGTTTATGGGGACTAGCGGGGGTCTACAATGAGCAGTTCTTC
12 | NA | few | TRBJ2-7 | TRBV10-3 | CAISGTAYEQYF | TGTGCCATCAGTGGGACGGCGTACGAGCAGTACTTC
16 | TRBD1 | many | TRBJ1-1 | TRBV29-1 | CSVEWKAGTENTEAFF | TGCAGCGTTGAATGGAAGGCGGGGACAGAGAACACTGAAGCTTTCTTT
16 | TRBD1 | many | TRBJ1-1 | TRBV20-1 | CSATPGLGQGGIEAFF | TGCAGTGCTACCCCTGGGTTGGGACAGGGTGGGATTGAAGCTTTCTTT
15 | NA | NA | TRBJ2-3 | TRBV5-6 | CASSLDWIGTDTQYF | TGTGCCAGCAGCTTGGATTGGATCGGCACAGATACGCAGTATTTT
14 | TRBD2 | many | TRBJ2-3 | TRBV29-1 | CSVEGGGGSDTQYF | TGCAGCGTTGAGGGAGGCGGGGGGTCAGATACGCAGTATTTT
13 | NA | many | TRBJ2-2 | TRBV12-3/TRBV12-4 | CASSLVGTGELFF | TGTGCCAGCAGTTTGGTGGGGACCGGGGAGCTGTTTTTT
13 | NA | few | TRBJ1-1 | TRBV12-3/TRBV12-4 | CASRFGGQGRAFF | TGTGCCAGCAGGTTCGGGGGTCAGGGTCGAGCTTTCTTT
15 | TRBD2 | many | TRBJ2-1 | TRBV7-9 | CASSLVTSGVNEQFF | TGTGCCAGCAGCTTAGTTACTAGCGGGGTAAATGAGCAGTTCTTC
11 | NA | many | TRBJ2-5 | TRBV6-5 | CASSYRETQYF | TGTGCCAGCAGTTACCGAGAGACCCAGTACTTC
15 | TRBD2 | many | TRBJ2-5 | TRBV11-1 | CASSHGPGLQETQYF | TGTGCCAGCAGCCATGGCCCGGGACTACAAGAGACCCAGTACTTC
12 | NA | many | TRBJ2-5 | TRBV28 | CASSRGGETQYF | TGTGCCAGCAGTCGCGGTGGGGAGACCCAGTACTTC
14 | NA | many | TRBJ1-6 | TRBV28 | CASSLHDSNSPLHF | TGTGCCAGCAGTTTACATGACAGTAATTCACCCCTCCACTTT
17 | TRBD1 | NA | TRBJ1-6 | TRBV4-1 | CASSPEGTGENASPLHF | TGCGCCAGCAGCCCCGAAGGGACAGGGGAGAATGCTTCACCCCTCCACTTT
18 | TRBD1 | few | TRBJ2-6 | TRBV27 | CASSGWAGGSPGANVLTF | TGTGCCAGCAGTGGTTGGGCAGGGGGATCCCCTGGGGCCAACGTCCTGACTTTC
14 | NA | many | TRBJ2-3 | TRBV5-1 | CASSFDRPTDTQYF | TGCGCCAGCAGCTTCGACCGCCCAACAGATACGCAGTATTTT
15 | TRBD2 | few | TRBJ2-1 | TRBV3-1 | CASAGTSGGPNEQFF | TGTGCCAGCGCAGGGACTAGCGGGGGCCCCAATGAGCAGTTCTTC
15 | NA | many | TRBJ2-3 | TRBV6-5 | CASSLPGGPPDTQYF | TGTGCCAGCAGCCTCCCGGGGGGCCCCCCAGATACGCAGTATTTT
13 | NA | NA | TRBJ1-1 | TRBV2 | CASSGQGVTEAFF | TGTGCCAGCAGTGGGCAGGGAGTTACTGAAGCTTTCTTT
13 | NA | few | TRBJ2-1 | TRBV20-1 | CSGATGRRNEQFF | TGCAGTGGAGCGACAGGAAGGCGCAATGAGCAGTTCTTC
14 | TRBD1 | NA | TRBJ2-7 | TRBV28 | CASSESDRENEQYF | TGTGCCAGCAGTGAATCGGACAGGGAAAACGAGCAGTACTTC
18 | TRBD1 | NA | TRBJ1-5 | TRBV7-9 | CASSLGFTGGESNQPQHF | TGTGCCAGCAGCTTAGGTTTTACAGGGGGCGAGAGTAATCAGCCCCAGCATTTT
14 | TRBD1 | many | TRBJ1-2 | TRBV7-9 | CASSPGQGDYGYTF | TGCGCCAGCAGCCCTGGACAGGGCGACTATGGCTACACCTTC
13 | NA | NA | TRBJ1-2 | TRBV19 | CASSIGGVYGYTF | TGTGCCAGTAGTATAGGGGGCGTCTATGGCTACACCTTC
15 | NA | NA | TRBJ2-5 | TRBV4-2 | CASSRDSRFQETQYF | TGTGCCAGCAGCCGTGATTCCAGGTTCCAAGAGACCCAGTACTTC